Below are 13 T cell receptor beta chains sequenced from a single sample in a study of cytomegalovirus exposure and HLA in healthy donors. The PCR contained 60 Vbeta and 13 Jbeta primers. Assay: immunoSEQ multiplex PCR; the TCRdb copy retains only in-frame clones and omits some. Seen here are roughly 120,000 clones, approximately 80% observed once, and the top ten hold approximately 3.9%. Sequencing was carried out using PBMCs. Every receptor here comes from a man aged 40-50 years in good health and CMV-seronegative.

The chain's CDR3 is CASKAGGQPQHF. The CDR3, as DNA: TGTGCCAGCAAGGCAGGGGGCCAGCCCCAGCATTTT. This sequence joins TRBV28 and TRBJ1-5, with 8 bases that match TRBD1. Germline lookup yields CDR1 MDHEN and CDR2 SYDVKM. The V and J ends lost 7 bases and 7 bases, in that order; junction bases with no gene match: 3. The CDR3 loop spans 12 amino acids.

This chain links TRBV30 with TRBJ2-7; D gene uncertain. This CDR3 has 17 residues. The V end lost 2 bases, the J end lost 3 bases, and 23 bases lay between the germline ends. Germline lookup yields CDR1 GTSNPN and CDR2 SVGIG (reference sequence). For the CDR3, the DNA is TGTGCCTGGAGTTTGAGCAGCCGTCCCGGCGGCTACTACGAGCAGTACTTC. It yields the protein CAWSLSSRPGGYYEQYF.

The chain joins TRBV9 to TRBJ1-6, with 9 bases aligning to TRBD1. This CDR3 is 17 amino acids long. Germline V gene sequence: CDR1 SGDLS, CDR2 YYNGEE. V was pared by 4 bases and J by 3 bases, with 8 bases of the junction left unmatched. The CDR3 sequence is CASSSPGTGLYNSPLHF. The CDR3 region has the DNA TGTGCCAGCAGCTCCCCCGGGACAGGGCTCTATAATTCACCCCTCCACTTT.

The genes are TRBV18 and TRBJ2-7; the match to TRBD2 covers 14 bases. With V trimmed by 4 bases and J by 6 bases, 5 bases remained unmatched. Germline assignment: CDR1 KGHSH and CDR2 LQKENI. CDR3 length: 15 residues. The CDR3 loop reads CASSLTGTSGGEQYF. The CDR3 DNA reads TGTGCCAGCTCACTCACCGGGACTAGCGGGGGCGAGCAGTACTTC.

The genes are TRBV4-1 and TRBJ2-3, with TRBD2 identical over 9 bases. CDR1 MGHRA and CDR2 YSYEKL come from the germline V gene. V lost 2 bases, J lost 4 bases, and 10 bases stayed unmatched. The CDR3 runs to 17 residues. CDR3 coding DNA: TGCGCCAGCAGCCAATGGCCGGGACTAGCTCGATCAGATACGCAGTATTTT. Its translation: CASSQWPGLARSDTQYF.

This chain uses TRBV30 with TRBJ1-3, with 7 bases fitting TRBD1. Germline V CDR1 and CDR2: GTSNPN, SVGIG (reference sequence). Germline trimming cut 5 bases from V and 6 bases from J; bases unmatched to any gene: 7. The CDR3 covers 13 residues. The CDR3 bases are TGTGCCTGGGGAGGGGACAGTCAAAACACCATATATTTT. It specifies CAWGGDSQNTIYF.

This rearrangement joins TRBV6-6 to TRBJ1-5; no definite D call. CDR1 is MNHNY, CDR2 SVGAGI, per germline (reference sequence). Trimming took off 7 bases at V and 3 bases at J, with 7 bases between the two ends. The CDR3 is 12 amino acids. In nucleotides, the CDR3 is TGTGCCAGCACCAGGATCAATCAGCCCCAGCATTTT. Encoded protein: CASTRINQPQHF.

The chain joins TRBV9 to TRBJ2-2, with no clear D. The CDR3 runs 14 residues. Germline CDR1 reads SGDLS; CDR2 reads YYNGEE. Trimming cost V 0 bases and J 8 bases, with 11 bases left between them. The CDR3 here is CASSVVAEVGELFF. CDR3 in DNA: TGTGCCAGCAGCGTAGTAGCAGAGGTGGGGGAGCTGTTTTTT.

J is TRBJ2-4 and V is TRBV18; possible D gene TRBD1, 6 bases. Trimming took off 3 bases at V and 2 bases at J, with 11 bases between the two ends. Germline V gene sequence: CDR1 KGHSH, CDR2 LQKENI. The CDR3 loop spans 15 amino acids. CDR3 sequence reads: CASSPGRGTKNIQYF. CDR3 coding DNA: TGTGCCAGCTCACCGGGCAGGGGAACCAAAAACATTCAGTACTTC.

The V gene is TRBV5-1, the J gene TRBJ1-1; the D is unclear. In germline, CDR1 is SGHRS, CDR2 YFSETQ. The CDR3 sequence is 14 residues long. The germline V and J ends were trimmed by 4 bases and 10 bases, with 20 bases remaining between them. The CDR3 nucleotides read TGCGCCAGCAGCCAACTACCGGCTCAAGGTGGAGCTTTCTTT. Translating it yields CASSQLPAQGGAFF.

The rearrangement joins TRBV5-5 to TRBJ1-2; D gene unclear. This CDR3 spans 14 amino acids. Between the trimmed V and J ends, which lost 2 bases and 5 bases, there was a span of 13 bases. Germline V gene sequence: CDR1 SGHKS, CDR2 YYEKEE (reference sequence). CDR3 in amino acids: CASSLWAGGYGYTF. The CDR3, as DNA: TGTGCCAGCAGCTTATGGGCAGGAGGTTATGGCTACACCTTC.

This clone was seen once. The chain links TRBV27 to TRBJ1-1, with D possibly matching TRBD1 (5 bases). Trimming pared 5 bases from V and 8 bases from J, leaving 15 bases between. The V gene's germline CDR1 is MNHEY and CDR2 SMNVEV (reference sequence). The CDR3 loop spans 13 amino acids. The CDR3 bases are TGTGCCAGCAGTCAGACGGGGACTGCCGAAGCTTTCTTT. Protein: CASSQTGTAEAFF.

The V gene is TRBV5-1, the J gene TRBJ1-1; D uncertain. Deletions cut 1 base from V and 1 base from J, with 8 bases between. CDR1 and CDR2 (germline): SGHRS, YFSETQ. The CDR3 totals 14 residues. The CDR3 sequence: CASSLLAGNTEAFF. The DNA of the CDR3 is TGCGCCAGCAGCTTGTTGGCAGGGAACACTGAAGCTTTCTTT.